A single sample is the source of the 28 T cell receptor beta chains below, sequenced in a study of shared clonotypes between healthy human individuals. Produced via immunoSEQ multiplex PCR; TCRdb's table is partial and in-frame only. The table includes roughly 480,000 clones, less than 80% detected once. Sequenced material: PBMCs. The source of these receptors is a woman between 35 and 50 years old in good health. Some clones in this sample may be carry-over from other donors' samples.

To note about this clone: Distinct nucleotide sequences in the sample also encode this CDR3. This chain links TRBV7-2 with TRBJ1-2; no firm D call. The CDR3 is made up of 12 amino acids. Germline V gene lookup returns CDR1 SGHTA and CDR2 FQGNSA. Trimming shortened V by 1 base and J by 5 bases, and 5 bases separated the two germline ends. The CDR3 region has the DNA TGTGCCAGCAGCTTAGGGGGTTATGGCTACACCTTC. Amino acid sequence: CASSLGGYGYTF.

The chain couples TRBV10-3 to TRBJ2-2, with D tentatively TRBD1 (6 bases). The V gene's germline CDR1 is ENHRY and CDR2 SYGVKD. The length of the CDR3 is 15 residues. V was cut by 7 bases and J by 5 bases, with 17 bases left in between. The CDR3 spells CAIMAGASGTGELFF. CDR3 in DNA: TGTGCCATCATGGCAGGGGCCTCGGGGACCGGGGAGCTGTTTTTT.

The gene calls are TRBV28 and TRBJ2-7; D uncertain. Trimming removed 3 bases from V and 6 bases from J, with 6 bases in between. This CDR3 contains 11 residues. Germline-derived CDR1 and CDR2 are MDHEN and SYDVKM. CDR3 nucleotide sequence: TGTGCCAGCAGTTTGGTCTCCGAGCAGTACTTC. This encodes CASSLVSEQYF.

Ten or more counts support this clone. The chain recombines TRBV29-1 with TRBJ2-7, with TRBD2 matching 9 bases. The germline V gene encodes CDR1 SQVTM and CDR2 ANQGSEA. After removal of 2 bases from V and 6 bases from J, the junction contained 5 bases not matched to a gene. The CDR3 has 13 residues. Here the CDR3 reads CSVEFSGRFEQYF. DNA of the CDR3: TGCAGCGTTGAATTTAGCGGGAGATTCGAGCAGTACTTC.

This chain uses TRBV7-8 with TRBJ1-2; D is undetermined. Looked up from germline, CDR1 is SGHVS and CDR2 is FQNEAQ. This CDR3 is 15 amino acids long. Trimming removed 5 bases at V and 5 bases at J, with 18 bases between. Here the CDR3 reads CASSILEGWGYGYTF. CDR3 in DNA: TGTGCCAGCAGCATCCTCGAAGGATGGGGTTATGGCTACACCTTC.

This sequence joins TRBV6-1 and TRBJ2-3; D perhaps matches TRBD2 (6 bases). This CDR3 has 14 amino acids. The V gene's germline CDR1 is MNHNS and CDR2 SASEGT. Between the trimmed V and J ends, which lost 7 bases and 3 bases, there was a span of 14 bases. CDR3: CASTSLAITDTQYF. The CDR3 bases are TGTGCCAGCACCAGCCTAGCGATTACAGATACGCAGTATTTT.

Details on this clone: A far larger clone is one base from this, pointing to a likely read error. J is TRBJ1-3 and V is TRBV30, with a weak D call TRBD1 (6 bases). Per the germline V gene, CDR1 is GTSNPN and CDR2 is SVGIG (reference sequence). Trimming removed 5 bases at V and 3 bases at J, with 14 bases between. The CDR3 sequence is 14 residues long. CDR3 in DNA: TGTGCCTGGGGATCACAGGGATTTGGAAACACCATATATTTT. Protein product: CAWGSQGFGNTIYF.

This sequence joins TRBV4-1 and TRBJ1-2, with a possible D match to TRBD1 (5 bases). The germline V gene has CDR1 MGHRA and CDR2 YSYEKL. The V and J ends lost 5 bases and 8 bases respectively, with 18 bases between them. This CDR3 spans 14 amino acids. The DNA of the CDR3 is TGCGCCAGCAGCGGACAAGATATGACCGAGGGCTACACCTTC. It codes for CASSGQDMTEGYTF.

The rearrangement uses TRBV11-2 and TRBJ2-5; 7 positions match TRBD2. The J call could be wrong; TRBJ2-7 is a better fit for the DNA end. Germline V gene lookup returns CDR1 SGHAT and CDR2 FQNNGV. The CDR3 totals 15 residues. The CDR3 DNA follows: TGTGCCAGCACCCCGGGTCTAGCGGATTTCTACGAGCAGTACTTC. It translates to CASTPGLADFYEQYF.

The chain uses TRBV7-6 and TRBJ1-1, with unresolved D. Germline V gene data show CDR1 as SGHVS and CDR2 as FNYEAQ. The ends were cut back, 2 bases at V and 1 base at J, with 8 bases in the middle. This CDR3 has 14 residues. In DNA form, the CDR3 reads TGTGCCAGCAGCTTACAAGGTACGAACACTGAAGCTTTCTTT. The encoded protein is CASSLQGTNTEAFF.

The J gene is TRBJ2-1, the V gene TRBV7-2, with 8 bases matching TRBD2. With V trimmed by 2 bases and J by 9 bases, 6 bases remained unmatched. The CDR3 has 14 amino acids. The germline gives CDR1 SGHTA, CDR2 FQGNSA. CDR3 protein: CASSLRLAGSEQFF. DNA for the CDR3: TGTGCCAGCAGCTTACGGCTAGCGGGCTCTGAGCAGTTCTTC.

Turning to this clone: The conserved phenylalanine or tryptophan normally closing the CDR3 is absent here, so this likely arose from a read error. No DNA is shown, since the ends of the CDR3 on it are uncertain; the CDR3 is the one TCRdb lists. The chain has TRBV5-4 and TRBJ2-2; the table names TRBD2, a call not compared with the DNA. From its first to its last residue, the CDR3 has 8 amino acids. Per the germline V gene, CDR1 is SGHNT and CDR2 is YYREEE (reference sequence). CDR3 residues: CASSSRRR.

The V call is TRBV5-1, the J call TRBJ2-3, with 7 nucleotides matching TRBD1. V lost 0 bases to trimming and J lost 6 bases; unmatched junction nucleotides: 10. The CDR3 extends over 16 amino acids. In germline, CDR1 is SGHRS, CDR2 YFSETQ. Here the CDR3 reads CASSLGSGKGADTQYF. The CDR3 coding sequence is TGCGCCAGCAGCTTGGGCTCGGGAAAGGGGGCGGATACGCAGTATTTT.

This clone was observed a handful of times. The chain carries TRBV7-3 and TRBJ2-3; the D is unclear. CDR1 and CDR2 (germline): SGHTA, FQGTGA. CDR3 size: 14 residues. V gave up 5 bases and J gave up 0 bases, with 9 bases separating them. CDR3 DNA: TGTGCCAGCAGCCAAATGCACAGCACAGATACGCAGTATTTT. Protein product: CASSQMHSTDTQYF.

The J gene is TRBJ1-2, the V gene TRBV7-3; D is undetermined. V lost 0 bases, J lost 3 bases, and 5 bases lay in between. The germline gives CDR1 SGHTA, CDR2 FQGTGA. The CDR3 consists of 13 residues. CDR3 DNA sequence: TGTGCCAGCAGCTTAACGGATTACTATGGCTACACCTTC. Translating it yields CASSLTDYYGYTF.

The genes are TRBV27 and TRBJ2-3; 13 nucleotides match TRBD2. The germline V gene has CDR1 MNHEY and CDR2 SMNVEV (reference sequence). V lost 8 bases and J lost 4; bases outside the gene matches: 0. This CDR3 contains 13 residues. In DNA, the CDR3 is TGTGCCAGCGGACTAGCGGGAGCAGATACGCAGTATTTT. This sequence encodes CASGLAGADTQYF.

The rearrangement uses TRBV5-4 and TRBJ2-3; 11 bases line up with TRBD2. The V and J ends lost 2 bases and 3 bases, in that order; junction bases with no gene match: 5. This CDR3 contains 16 residues. Germline values: CDR1 SGHNT, CDR2 YYREEE (reference sequence). The chain's CDR3 is CASSLIAGGVTDTQYF. The CDR3 bases are TGTGCCAGCAGCTTAATAGCGGGAGGGGTAACAGATACGCAGTATTTT.

The chain recombines TRBV2 with TRBJ2-1, with 7 nucleotides matching TRBD2. CDR1 and CDR2 from the germline V gene are SNHLY and FYNNEI. Unmatched junction bases numbered 0, after V lost 1 base and J lost 0 bases. The CDR3 spans 15 residues. The CDR3 protein is CASSEGGSSYNEQFF. The CDR3 nucleotides read TGTGCCAGCAGTGAAGGCGGGAGCTCCTACAATGAGCAGTTCTTC.

The chain employs TRBV28 and TRBJ1-1; D may be TRBD1 (5 bases). This CDR3 spans 13 amino acids. Germline V gene data show CDR1 as MDHEN and CDR2 as SYDVKM. Trimming pared 6 bases from V and 5 bases from J, leaving 13 bases between. CDR3 DNA sequence: TGTGCCAGCAGGCGGGACTGGACAACTGAAGCTTTCTTT. Amino acids: CASRRDWTTEAFF.

Comment on this clone: A read error may produce the germline difference seen at one junction end. Written as DNA, the CDR3 is TGTGCTAGCAGCTCCTCGGACGTGAGCTCCTACAATGAGCAGTTCTTC. It translates to CASSSSDVSSYNEQFF. The genes are TRBV7-7 and TRBJ2-1; no reliable D call. The germline V gene has CDR1 SSHAT and CDR2 FNYEAQ (reference sequence). The CDR3 length is 16 residues.

This clone was observed once. The chain joins TRBV27 to TRBJ2-2, with a weak D call TRBD2 (6 bases). Trimming took 2 bases from V and 5 from J, leaving 15 bases between them. This CDR3 region has 16 residues. In germline, CDR1 is MNHEY, CDR2 SMNVEV (reference sequence). CDR3 residues: CASSLIGRFTTGELFF. The CDR3 region has the DNA TGTGCCAGCAGTTTAATCGGGAGATTTACGACCGGGGAGCTGTTTTTT.

This chain connects TRBV18 to TRBJ2-1, with D perhaps TRBD2 (7 bases). V dropped 1 base and J dropped 9 bases, with 22 bases sitting between them. This CDR3 region has 17 residues. CDR1 is KGHSH and CDR2 is LQKENI in the germline V gene. The CDR3, as DNA: TGTGCCAGCTCACCACGGGACTCACTCGGGGGGACAAGTGAGCAGTTCTTC. Translating it yields CASSPRDSLGGTSEQFF.

V is TRBV6-1 and J is TRBJ2-5; tentatively, D is TRBD1 or TRBD2 (5 bases each). Trimming left V 2 bases short and J 9 bases short, with 28 bases between. The CDR3 sequence is 18 residues long. Looked up from germline, CDR1 is MNHNS and CDR2 is SASEGT. This CDR3 is CASSENVRGPFNPNAQYF. DNA of the CDR3: TGTGCCAGCAGTGAAAATGTGAGGGGACCTTTTAACCCGAATGCCCAGTACTTC.

With regard to this clone: The same CDR3 arises from other DNA sequences in this sample as well. V usage is TRBV19 and J usage is TRBJ2-2; D assignment may be TRBD1 or TRBD2 (5 bases each). CDR3 length: 14 residues. Trimming removed 4 bases at V and 0 bases at J, with 6 bases between. Per germline, CDR1 LNHDA and CDR2 SQIVND (reference sequence). The DNA for the CDR3 is TGTGCCAGTAGTAGGGGACCGAACACCGGGGAGCTGTTTTTT. Amino acid sequence: CASSRGPNTGELFF.

The rearrangement joins TRBV29-1 to TRBJ2-5; no clear D. V dropped 4 bases and J dropped 1 base, with 10 bases sitting between them. CDR1 and CDR2 from the germline V gene are SQVTM and ANQGSEA. The CDR3 sequence is 13 residues long. This CDR3 is CSVGSRSQETQYF. The CDR3 nucleotides read TGCAGCGTTGGGTCCCGGAGCCAAGAGACCCAGTACTTC.

The rearrangement joins TRBV7-2 to TRBJ2-5, with D possibly TRBD2 on 6 matching bases. V lost 8 bases, J lost 4 bases, and 14 bases lay in between. Germline values: CDR1 SGHTA, CDR2 FQGNSA. The CDR3 spans 13 residues. The CDR3 region has the DNA TGTGCCAGCGGTTCGGGAGTTCGAGAGACCCAGTACTTC. This codes for CASGSGVRETQYF.

The rearrangement uses TRBV5-1 and TRBJ2-4, with 7 bases matching TRBD2. Germline lookup yields CDR1 SGHRS and CDR2 YFSETQ. The V gene end was trimmed by 0 bases and the J gene end by 8 bases; junction bases not matched to a gene: 8. The CDR3 extends over 15 amino acids. In DNA, the CDR3 is TGCGCCAGCAGCTTGGAGGGAGGGATATGGGACATTCAGTACTTC. Translation gives CASSLEGGIWDIQYF.

The rearrangement links TRBV5-8 to TRBJ1-2, with no clear D. The germline gives CDR1 SGHTS, CDR2 YDEGEE. Trimming shortened V by 0 bases and J by 8 bases, and 11 bases separated the two germline ends. The CDR3 loop spans 13 amino acids. The chain's CDR3 is CASSLEGRIGYTF. Here the CDR3 DNA reads TGTGCCAGCAGCTTGGAAGGGCGGATCGGCTACACCTTC.